One sample yielded the 21 T cell receptor beta chains listed below, sequenced in a study of T cell responses to AZD1222 COVID-19 vaccine. Using immunoSEQ multiplex PCR, the repertoire was profiled, and TCRdb retains in-frame clones only, with some absent. The table includes around 150,000 clones, about four fifths detected once. Sequencing used peripheral blood, obtained on day 0 of AZD1222 vaccination. The receptors were gathered from an adult in good health.

This clone has more than one count but fewer than ten. The rearrangement links TRBV9 to TRBJ2-3; D call uncertain. The CDR3 covers 15 residues. Germline V gives CDR1 SGDLS, CDR2 YYNGEE. Trimming shortened V by 0 bases and J by 6 bases, and 14 bases separated the two germline ends. The DNA for the CDR3 is TGTGCCAGCAGCGTAGGCAAGGGCTCCTCGGATACGCAGTATTTT. This codes for CASSVGKGSSDTQYF.

This clone came up a few times. V is TRBV3-1 (or the pseudogene TRBV3-2) and J is TRBJ1-5, with 8 bases identical to TRBD1. The CDR3 spans 16 residues. Germline CDR1 and CDR2: LGHDT and YNNKEL (reference sequence). Trimming cost V 4 bases and J 2 bases; bases outside gene matches: 7. The CDR3 bases are TGTGCCAGCAGCCGCGGTACAGGGGGTGGCAATCAGCCCCAGCATTTT. It translates to CASSRGTGGGNQPQHF.

The chain has TRBV5-1 and TRBJ1-1; 8 bases map to TRBD1. The CDR3 totals 15 residues. CDR1 is SGHRS, CDR2 YFSETQ, per germline. Trimming cost V 3 bases and J 0 bases; bases outside gene matches: 4. The CDR3 coding sequence is TGCGCCAGCAGCTCCCCAGGGGGCATGAACACTGAAGCTTTCTTT. Translated: CASSSPGGMNTEAFF.

This chain joins TRBV5-6 and TRBJ1-1, with D possibly being TRBD1 (6 bases). V was clipped by 3 bases and J by 5 bases, with 17 bases between them. CDR1 is SGHDT and CDR2 is YYEEEE in the germline V gene. This CDR3 has 15 residues. The CDR3 region is CASSYKGGALTEAFF. As DNA, the CDR3 is TGTGCCAGCAGCTATAAAGGGGGGGCTCTAACTGAAGCTTTCTTT.

V is TRBV19 and J is TRBJ1-4; TRBD1 agrees at 9 bases. Germline V gene data show CDR1 as LNHDA and CDR2 as SQIVND (reference sequence). Trimming cost V 4 bases and J 2 bases; bases outside gene matches: 5. This CDR3 contains 16 residues. DNA of the CDR3: TGTGCCAGTAGTAATCCCGACAGGGGGACTAATGAAAAACTGTTTTTT. Translation: CASSNPDRGTNEKLFF.

This clone was seen more than once but under ten times. This chain joins TRBV27 and TRBJ1-2; 11 bases align to TRBD1. With V trimmed by 5 bases and J by 7 bases, 3 bases remained unmatched. CDR3 length: 13 amino acids. Germline assignment: CDR1 MNHEY and CDR2 SMNVEV (reference sequence). CDR3: CASSGQGASGYTF. The CDR3 region has the DNA TGTGCCAGCAGTGGACAGGGGGCGAGTGGCTACACCTTC.

The chain has TRBV5-1 and TRBJ2-1; the match to TRBD1 covers 7 bases. The V segment lost 5 bases and the J segment 0 bases; nucleotides outside the gene matches: 5. Looked up from germline, CDR1 is SGHRS and CDR2 is YFSETQ. The CDR3 runs 15 residues. The CDR3 sequence is CASRLDRASYNEQFF. The DNA of the CDR3 is TGCGCCAGCAGATTAGACAGGGCCTCCTACAATGAGCAGTTCTTC.

V usage is TRBV2 and J usage is TRBJ1-2; TRBD1 agrees at 7 bases. The CDR3 sequence is 15 residues long. V was clipped by 6 bases and J by 4 bases; unmatched bases: 11. Germline V CDR1 and CDR2: SNHLY, FYNNEI. In nucleotides, the CDR3 is TGTGCCAGCAGACCGGGACAGAACGTCCTCTATGGCTACACCTTC. It encodes CASRPGQNVLYGYTF. The full variable domain, with the rest looked up from reference TRBV2 and TRBJ1-2, is EPEVTQTPSHQVTQMGQEVILRCVPISNHLYFYWYRQILGQKVEFLVSFYNNEISEKSEIFDDQFSVERPDGSNFTLKIRSTKLEDSAMYFCASRPGQNVLYGYTFGSGTRLTVV.

The V and J genes are TRBV7-3 and TRBJ2-2; TRBD2 agrees at 15 bases. With 5 bases clipped from V and 0 bases from J, the junction kept 7 bases outside the gene matches. Looked up from germline, CDR1 is SGHTA and CDR2 is FQGTGA. This CDR3 has 19 residues. The CDR3 protein is CASSLLGTSGGPNTGELFF. CDR3 nucleotide sequence: TGTGCCAGCAGCCTACTAGGGACTAGCGGGGGGCCGAACACCGGGGAGCTGTTTTTT.

J is TRBJ1-4 and V is TRBV7-2; unclear D gene. The CDR3 is 15 amino acids. Germline values: CDR1 SGHTA, CDR2 FQGNSA. Trimming took 5 bases from V and 8 from J, leaving 18 bases between them. CDR3 protein: CASSPRDSLGEKLFF. CDR3 bases: TGTGCCAGCAGCCCGAGGGATAGTCTTGGCGAAAAACTGTTTTTT.

V and J are TRBV6-1 and TRBJ1-5; 9 positions match TRBD1. Germline trimming cut 4 bases from V and 0 bases from J; bases unmatched to any gene: 4. The germline CDR1 and CDR2 sequences are MNHNS and SASEGT. CDR3 length: 16 amino acids. CDR3 region: CASSARQGDSNQPQHF. CDR3 nucleotide sequence: TGTGCCAGCAGTGCCAGACAGGGGGATAGCAATCAGCCCCAGCATTTT.

This clone was picked up a small number of times. The CDR3 nucleotides are TGCGCCAGCAGCTCAGGGACAGGGAAGGGAGAGACCCAGTACTTC. Translation: CASSSGTGKGETQYF. The chain couples TRBV5-1 to TRBJ2-5; 9 nucleotides line up with TRBD1. The germline V gene encodes CDR1 SGHRS and CDR2 YFSETQ. Germline trimming cut 3 bases from V and 4 bases from J; bases unmatched to any gene: 7. The CDR3 is 15 residues long. Complete variable domain (other parts from reference TRBV5-1 and TRBJ2-5): KAGVTQTPRYLIKTRGQQVTLSCSPISGHRSVSWYQQTPGQGLQFLFEYFSETQRNKGNFPGRFSGRQFSNSRSEMNVSTLELGDSALYLCASSSGTGKGETQYFGPGTRLLVL.

The rearrangement uses TRBV19 and TRBJ1-1; TRBD1 aligns across 7 bases. Germline V gene data show CDR1 as LNHDA and CDR2 as SQIVND (reference sequence). This CDR3 comprises 20 residues. V was pared by 0 bases and J by 0 bases, with 16 bases of the junction left unmatched. The chain's CDR3 is CASSIDERQGGSGMNTEAFF. The CDR3 nucleotides read TGTGCCAGTAGTATAGACGAACGACAGGGAGGGTCGGGCATGAACACTGAAGCTTTCTTT.

Only one count was recorded for this clone. This rearrangement joins TRBV27 to TRBJ2-1, with 7 nucleotides matching TRBD1. CDR1 and CDR2 from the germline V gene are MNHEY and SMNVEV (reference sequence). The CDR3 runs to 15 residues. V shed 5 bases, J shed 7 bases, and the junction held 11 bases outside the gene matches. The CDR3 DNA reads as TGTGCCAGCAGTATTGAGGGGGCCTCTGTAAATGAGCAGTTCTTC. The encoded protein is CASSIEGASVNEQFF.

Only a few counts were recorded for this clone. The chain couples TRBV27 to TRBJ1-5, with D unresolved. The length of the CDR3 is 15 residues. The V gene lost 4 bases and the J gene lost 1 base, with 11 bases spanning the gap. The germline V gene encodes CDR1 MNHEY and CDR2 SMNVEV (reference sequence). The CDR3 nucleotides are TGTGCCAGCAGTTCGAAAATGGGGAGCAATCAGCCCCAGCATTTT. Its translation is CASSSKMGSNQPQHF.

The chain combines TRBV20-1 with TRBJ1-2, with 8 bases lining up with TRBD1. Germline lookup yields CDR1 DFQATT and CDR2 SNEGSKA (reference sequence). The junction had 13 bases not matched to a gene; V was cut back by 3 bases and J by 4 bases. The CDR3 has 16 amino acids. CDR3 DNA sequence: TGCAGTGCTAGTTTAGTTGTGGACAGGGCTGCCTATGGCTACACCTTC. It encodes CSASLVVDRAAYGYTF.

This clone has only one observation. The V gene is TRBV2, the J gene TRBJ1-1; possibly TRBD1 for D (6 bases). CDR3 length: 12 amino acids. Germline V gene lookup returns CDR1 SNHLY and CDR2 FYNNEI. V was cut by 10 bases and J by 4 bases, with 13 bases left in between. The CDR3 is CATIVGGTEAFF. In nucleotides, the CDR3 is TGTGCCACCATTGTAGGGGGCACTGAAGCTTTCTTT.

The rearrangement joins TRBV11-2 to TRBJ2-5, with TRBD1 matching over 9 bases. CDR3 size: 16 residues. V lost 5 bases, J lost 2 bases, and 9 bases stayed unmatched. Per the germline V gene, CDR1 is SGHAT and CDR2 is FQNNGV. The CDR3, as DNA: TGTGCCAGCAGCCCGAACCCGACAGGGGGGCAAGAGACCCAGTACTTC. This sequence encodes CASSPNPTGGQETQYF.

This chain joins TRBV19 and TRBJ2-1; D not resolved. The V and J ends lost 1 base and 5 bases respectively, with 3 bases between them. CDR1 LNHDA and CDR2 SQIVND come from the germline V gene (reference sequence). CDR3 length: 12 residues. DNA for the CDR3: TGTGCCAGTAGTATAGTTCACAATGAGCAGTTCTTC. Translated: CASSIVHNEQFF.

The V and J genes are TRBV28 and TRBJ2-3; TRBD1 matches at 8 bases. CDR1 and CDR2 (germline): MDHEN, SYDVKM. The CDR3 extends over 16 amino acids. Germline trimming cut 6 bases from V and 3 bases from J; bases unmatched to any gene: 11. The CDR3 nucleotides read TGTGCCAGCAGGATCCTGACAGGGGCGGGGACAGATACGCAGTATTTT. Amino acid sequence: CASRILTGAGTDTQYF.

The chain employs TRBV7-6 and TRBJ1-4, with TRBD1 identical over 7 bases. J was trimmed by 8 bases and V by 5 bases; bases with no gene match: 11. This CDR3 has 15 amino acids. Germline V gene lookup returns CDR1 SGHVS and CDR2 FNYEAQ. The CDR3 here is CASSLLTGTSEKLFF. In nucleotides, the CDR3 is TGTGCCAGCAGCCTCCTGACAGGGACCTCCGAAAAACTGTTTTTT. The full variable domain, in which reference TRBV7-6 and TRBJ1-4 provide the parts outside the CDR3, is GAGVSQSPRYKVTKRGQDVALRCDPISGHVSLYWYRQALGQGPEFLTYFNYEAQQDKSGLPNDRFSAERPEGSISTLTIQRTEQRDSAMYRCASSLLTGTSEKLFFGSGTQLSVL.